A selection of T cell receptor beta chains follows, all from one sample in a study of cytomegalovirus exposure and HLA in healthy donors. Here immunoSEQ multiplex PCR was the method, and the copy in TCRdb shows in-frame clones only, minus some. In the table there are about 160,000 clones, 70% to 90% of which are singletons. Sequencing used PBMCs. All receptors derive from a young man in good health and CMV-seropositive. Each CDR3 is given with its conserved first and last residue. Each record gives: D gene, J gene, CDR3 length, clone size, V gene, CDR3 DNA, CDR3 protein. A D gene is named only where the DNA matches it firmly. Size tells how often a clone was seen (once, few, many) or the class of an expanded clone, and some rows leave it out.

NA	TRBJ2-1	17	few	TRBV7-9	TGTGCCAGCAGCTTAATGGCAGGTGAGTACATGAGCTATGAGCAGTTCTTC	CASSLMAGEYMSYEQFF
NA	TRBJ2-7	17	NA	TRBV18	TGTGCCAGCTCACCACCCCGGACAGCCCAATACTCCTACGAGCAGTACTTC	CASSPPRTAQYSYEQYF
NA	TRBJ2-6	14	once	TRBV19	TGTGCCAGTAGTAGGGGGCCTGGGGCCAACGTCCTGACTTTC	CASSRGPGANVLTF
NA	TRBJ1-5	15	NA	TRBV7-2	TGTGCCAGCAGCTTAGAGGGACTGGGCAATCAGCCCCAGCATTTT	CASSLEGLGNQPQHF
TRBD2	TRBJ2-7	17	NA	TRBV18	TGTGCCAGCTCACGGCCTCGGGGGGGCCCCGAAATCGGCGAGCAGTACTTC	CASSRPRGGPEIGEQYF
NA	TRBJ2-3	15	NA	TRBV2	TGTGCCAGCAGTCAAAGGACAGTGAGCACAGATACGCAGTATTTT	CASSQRTVSTDTQYF
TRBD1	TRBJ2-7	13	few	TRBV15	TGTGCCACCAGCACGGGACAGGGGCACGAGCAGTACTTC	CATSTGQGHEQYF
NA	TRBJ1-6	13	NA	TRBV5-4	TGTGCCAGCAGCACGGACGGGGATTCACCCCTCCACTTT	CASSTDGDSPLHF
TRBD1	TRBJ1-2	14	NA	TRBV28	TGTGCCAGCAGCCGCGGGACAGGGCCTAGGGGCTACACCTTC	CASSRGTGPRGYTF
NA	TRBJ1-2	14	NA	TRBV6-4	TGTGCCAGCGGTAGTACAGGGCGGGGGTATGGCTACACCTTC	CASGSTGRGYGYTF
TRBD1	TRBJ1-1	15	NA	TRBV5-1	TGTGCCAGCAGCGCGGGGACAGGGGGCGGGACTGAAGCTTTCTTT	CASSAGTGGGTEAFF
NA	TRBJ2-3	15	NA	TRBV7-3	TGTGCCAGCAGCTTAACAGGGGCCAGCACAGATACGCAGTATTTT	CASSLTGASTDTQYF
NA	TRBJ1-3	15	few	TRBV12-5	TGTGCTAGTGGTTTGGCAACAGGTGTGGGAAACACCATATATTTT	CASGLATGVGNTIYF
TRBD1	TRBJ1-1	15	NA	TRBV7-2	TGTGCCAGCAGCCCCAGGGGGACCTCGAACACTGAAGCTTTCTTT	CASSPRGTSNTEAFF
TRBD2	TRBJ2-1	14	NA	TRBV7-2	TGTGCCAGCAGCTTCGCACCGGGGGGGCCTAAGCAGTTCTTC	CASSFAPGGPKQFF
NA	TRBJ2-7	17	NA	TRBV5-6	TGTGCCAGCAGCGCATCCGCAACCCTAGTCAGGACTCGCGAGCAGTACTTC	CASSASATLVRTREQYF
TRBD2	TRBJ2-3	19	NA	TRBV4-1	TGCGCCAGCAGCCAGTCCGCTAGCGGGGGAGCTACTAGCACAGATACGCAGTATTTT	CASSQSASGGATSTDTQYF
NA	TRBJ2-3	15	NA	TRBV21-1	TGTGCCAGCAGCAAAACCCATAAGATAGGTCGAACATCGGGATTT	CASSKTHKIGRTSGF
TRBD1	TRBJ2-3	15	NA	TRBV9	TGTGCCAGCAGCGTAGCGGGACAGGGGTCAGATACGCAGTATTTT	CASSVAGQGSDTQYF
TRBD2	TRBJ2-5	16	few	TRBV5-6	TGTGCCAGCAGCTTGGAAGGACTAGCGGGGAAAGAGACCCAGTACTTC	CASSLEGLAGKETQYF
TRBD1	TRBJ2-2	15	NA	TRBV5-8	TGTGCCAGCAGCTTTTCCGGGACAGGCAACGGGGAGCTGTTTTTT	CASSFSGTGNGELFF
NA	TRBJ2-3	15	NA	TRBV30	TGTGCCTGGAGGGGCACTAGCCTCGGCGCAGATACGCAGTATTTT	CAWRGTSLGADTQYF
NA	TRBJ2-5	14	NA	TRBV30	TGTGCCTGGAGTGTACTTTCGGGTCCTCAGACCCAGTACTTC	CAWSVLSGPQTQYF
NA	TRBJ1-5	14	NA	TRBV6-1	TGTGCCAGCAGTCTATGGGGGGGGAATCAGCCCCAGCATTTT	CASSLWGGNQPQHF
NA	TRBJ2-3	13	NA	TRBV5-1	TGCGCCAGCAGCTTTTCCAGGGGTGATACGCAGTATTTT	CASSFSRGDTQYF
TRBD2	TRBJ2-1	16	NA	TRBV6-4	TGTGCCAGCAGCGAGACGTCTAGCGGGGGGGGCAATGAGCAGTTCTTC	CASSETSSGGGNEQFF
NA	TRBJ2-7	14	once	TRBV11-3	TGTGCCAGCAGCTTGACAGGGAGGTCCTACGAGCAGTACTTC	CASSLTGRSYEQYF
TRBD1	TRBJ1-1	13	NA	TRBV7-3	TGTGCCAGCAGCTTGGACAGGAGATATGAAGCTTTCTTT	CASSLDRRYEAFF
TRBD2	TRBJ2-3	13	NA	TRBV4-3	TGCGCCAGCAGCCCCGGGGGGACAGATACGCAGTATTTT	CASSPGGTDTQYF
NA	TRBJ1-6	14	NA	TRBV30	TGTGCCTGGGCCCCGGGAGATTATAATTCACCCCTCCACTTT	CAWAPGDYNSPLHF
NA	TRBJ2-5	15	NA	TRBV2	TGTGCCAGCAGTGAAGTTCGAAACAGTGAAGAGACCCAGTACTTC	CASSEVRNSEETQYF
TRBD2	TRBJ2-3	15	NA	TRBV27	TGTGCCAGCAGTCTAACGGGGGGGCTGACAGATACGCAGTATTTT	CASSLTGGLTDTQYF
TRBD1	TRBJ2-5	16	NA	TRBV2	TGTGCCAGCAGTGCCCTGGTCCGGACAGGGCCAGAGACCCAGTACTTC	CASSALVRTGPETQYF
TRBD1	TRBJ1-5	21	NA	TRBV30	TGTGCCTGGAGTACCAGGGGGCGCGATATTCGCCGTAAGGATAGCAATCAGCCCCAGCATTTT	CAWSTRGRDIRRKDSNQPQHF
NA	TRBJ2-7	14	NA	TRBV23-1	TGCGCCAGCAGTCAATCGAGGCGGATATACGAGCAGTACTTC	CASSQSRRIYEQYF
TRBD2	TRBJ2-5	14	few	TRBV7-9	TGTGCCAGCAGCCCGAGCGGGGGCACAGAGACCCAGTACTTC	CASSPSGGTETQYF
NA	TRBJ2-2	12	NA	TRBV7-9	TGTGCCAGCAGCTTGAACGGCGGGGAGCTGTTTTTT	CASSLNGGELFF
TRBD2	TRBJ2-3	16	NA	TRBV7-2	TGTGCCAGCAGCTTAGACCAGCGGGGGGCCTCAGATACGCAGTATTTT	CASSLDQRGASDTQYF
NA	TRBJ1-5	14	few	TRBV7-2	TGTGCCAGCAGTCCGGGACTTAGCAATCAGCCCCAGCATTTT	CASSPGLSNQPQHF
NA	TRBJ2-2	15	NA	TRBV5-1	TGCGCCACCACAGGGTTGGACCCGAACACCGGGGAGCTGTTTTTT	CATTGLDPNTGELFF
NA	TRBJ1-1	15	NA	TRBV21-1	TGTGCCAGCAGCTCGTGGAAGGGGGCCCACACTGAAGCTTTCTTT	CASSSWKGAHTEAFF
NA	TRBJ2-2	15	NA	TRBV7-9	TGTGCCAGCAGCTTAGGTCAGGGAACCGCCGGGGAGCTGTTTTTT	CASSLGQGTAGELFF
NA	TRBJ2-1	16	NA	TRBV5-4	TGTGCCAGCAGCGCCACCGGGGAAAGCTCCTACAATGAGCAGTTCTTC	CASSATGESSYNEQFF
TRBD2	TRBJ2-7	17	NA	TRBV5-4	TGTGCCAGCAGCTCCGGACTAGCGGGGGCAACTTCGGGCGAGCAGTACTTC	CASSSGLAGATSGEQYF
NA	TRBJ2-3	14	NA	TRBV30	TGTGCCTGGAAGGTTCGGGGAGGCACAGATACGCAGTATTTT	CAWKVRGGTDTQYF
TRBD1	TRBJ1-4	15	NA	TRBV19	TGTGCCAGTAGTCTCGGGACAGTGGGGGATGAAAAACTGTTTTTT	CASSLGTVGDEKLFF
TRBD1	TRBJ1-1	14	NA	TRBV5-1	TGCGCCAGCAGCCCCGGACAGGGATTCACTGAAGCTTTCTTT	CASSPGQGFTEAFF
NA	TRBJ1-6	17	NA	TRBV10-3	TGTGCCATCAGTCTCGAAGACAGGAGCTCCTATAATTCACCCCTCCACTTT	CAISLEDRSSYNSPLHF
TRBD2	TRBJ2-3	16	NA	TRBV4-2	TGTGCCAGCAGCCAAGACTGGACTAGTAGCACAGATACGCAGTATTTT	CASSQDWTSSTDTQYF
NA	TRBJ1-1	14	NA	TRBV5-1	TGCGCCAGCAGCCGGGGGGAGGGAGGCACTGAAGCTTTCTTT	CASSRGEGGTEAFF
TRBD1	TRBJ1-6	13	NA	TRBV10-3	TGTGCCATCGGCGGGACAGAAGGATCACCCCTCCACTTT	CAIGGTEGSPLHF
TRBD1	TRBJ1-1	15	NA	TRBV7-8	TGTGCCAGCAGCTTAGCCGGGACAGGGCTCACTGAAGCTTTCTTT	CASSLAGTGLTEAFF
NA	TRBJ1-1	15	NA	TRBV6-5	TGTGCCAGCAGTTTCGAGAGAGGGCCCAACACTGAAGCTTTCTTT	CASSFERGPNTEAFF
TRBD1	TRBJ2-3	14	NA	TRBV6-6	TGTGCCAGCAACCGGGACAGGGGTACAGATACGCAGTATTTT	CASNRDRGTDTQYF